The rows below give T cell receptor beta chains drawn from one sample of a study of cytomegalovirus exposure and HLA in healthy donors. Sequencing was performed with immunoSEQ multiplex PCR; in TCRdb, only in-frame clones are kept and a portion is missing. This sample has 150,000 or so clones, with almost 80% found just once. Sequenced sample: PBMCs. The receptors derive from a male donor in good health and CMV-seronegative. Both conserved end residues are part of each CDR3. Each record gives: clone size, D gene, J gene, V gene, CDR3 protein, CDR3 DNA. D genes are given only for firm matches. Only part of the rows carry a size: once, few, many, or a class if the clone is expanded.

.,TRBD2,TRBJ2-7,TRBV5-4,CASSPGLAGAYEQYF,TGTGCCAGCAGCCCAGGACTAGCGGGAGCCTACGAGCAGTACTTC
.,.,TRBJ2-1,TRBV19,CASSIGGDYNEQFF,TGTGCCAGTAGTATAGGGGGAGACTACAATGAGCAGTTCTTC
.,.,TRBJ1-5,TRBV7-2,CASSSKGQGFGQPQHF,TGTGCCAGCAGCTCCAAGGGGCAGGGATTCGGGCAGCCCCAGCATTTT
once,.,TRBJ1-2,TRBV28,CASLDTYFYGYTF,TGTGCCAGTCTGGACACCTATTTCTATGGCTACACCTTC
.,.,TRBJ1-2,TRBV27,CASSLKAAANYGYTF,TGTGCCAGCAGTTTAAAGGCGGCGGCGAACTATGGCTACACCTTC
.,TRBD2,TRBJ2-3,TRBV4-2,CASSHGLAGGISTDTQYF,TGTGCCAGCAGCCATGGACTAGCGGGAGGGATTAGCACAGATACGCAGTATTTT
.,TRBD1,TRBJ1-6,TRBV10-3,CAISESAGGSPLHF,TGTGCCATCAGTGAGTCGGCAGGGGGGTCACCCCTCCACTTT
.,.,TRBJ2-2,TRBV6-5,CASTRTPNTGELFF,TGTGCCAGCACCAGGACTCCCAACACCGGGGAGCTGTTTTTT
.,.,TRBJ2-1,TRBV23-1,CASTPVPYNEQFF,TGCGCCAGCACCCCAGTTCCCTACAATGAGCAGTTCTTC
.,.,TRBJ1-2,TRBV7-3,CASSLVGGQNYGYTF,TGTGCCAGCAGCTTAGTAGGAGGGCAAAACTATGGCTACACCTTC
once,.,TRBJ2-7,TRBV7-6,CASSLGATGVTYEQYF,TGTGCCAGCAGCTTAGGGGCGACGGGGGTTACCTACGAGCAGTACTTC
.,TRBD1,TRBJ1-2,TRBV5-4,CASSLRGQFYGYTF,TGTGCCAGCAGCTTGCGGGGACAGTTCTATGGCTACACCTTC
.,TRBD1,TRBJ1-2,TRBV5-1,CASSSGGTGDRFHGYTF,TGCGCCAGCAGCTCGGGGGGGACAGGGGATCGTTTTCATGGCTACACCTTC
.,.,TRBJ2-1,TRBV5-1,CASSFRVKYNEQFF,TGCGCCAGCAGCTTTCGCGTAAAATACAATGAGCAGTTCTTC
.,TRBD2,TRBJ2-1,TRBV27,CASSSLKSSGKYNGQFF,TGTGCCAGCAGTTCCCTAAAGTCTAGCGGCAAATACAATGGGCAGTTCTTC
.,.,TRBJ2-5,TRBV6-5,CASKGGGETQYF,TGTGCCAGCAAGGGAGGGGGAGAGACCCAGTACTTC
.,.,TRBJ1-2,TRBV6-6,CASSSSVNYGYTF,TGTGCCAGCAGTTCTTCTGTAAACTATGGCTACACCTTC
.,TRBD2,TRBJ2-3,TRBV5-1,CASSQRESTDTQYF,TGCGCCAGCAGCCAGCGGGAAAGCACAGATACGCAGTATTTT
once,TRBD1,TRBJ1-6,TRBV7-9,CASSRYRDRRYNSPLHF,TGTGCCAGCAGCCGCTACCGGGACAGGCGATATAATTCACCCCTCCACTTT
.,TRBD1,TRBJ1-1,TRBV4-1,CASSQGRGLEAFF,TGCGCCAGCAGCCAAGGGAGGGGGCTAGAAGCTTTCTTT
.,.,TRBJ2-2,TRBV30,CAWRPGVDTGELFF,TGTGCCTGGAGGCCAGGGGTGGACACCGGGGAGCTGTTTTTT
.,.,TRBJ1-1,TRBV5-1,CASSLGQTNTEAFF,TGCGCCAGCAGCCTCGGACAGACGAACACTGAAGCTTTCTTT
.,.,TRBJ2-7,TRBV6-6,CAIQNRETDEQYF,TGTGCCATCCAAAACAGGGAAACCGACGAGCAGTACTTC
.,.,TRBJ2-1,TRBV7-2,CASSLKGAGGASYNEQFF,TGTGCCAGCAGCTTAAAGGGGGCCGGCGGGGCCTCCTACAATGAGCAGTTCTTC
once,.,TRBJ2-3,TRBV9,CASSVPTGSNTQYF,TGTGCCAGCAGCGTACCGACAGGATCTAATACGCAGTATTTT
.,TRBD1,TRBJ1-1,TRBV9,CASSETGGDTEAFF,TGTGCCAGCAGCGAGACAGGGGGCGACACTGAAGCTTTCTTT
.,TRBD2,TRBJ2-7,TRBV18,CASSPNGGSYEQYF,TGTGCCAGCTCACCTAACGGGGGGTCCTACGAGCAGTACTTC
.,.,TRBJ2-3,TRBV30,CAWGRGFTDTQYF,TGTGCCTGGGGCAGAGGGTTCACAGATACGCAGTATTTT
.,TRBD1,TRBJ2-3,TRBV6-4,CASGSTGDTDTQYF,TGTGCCAGCGGATCGACAGGGGACACAGATACGCAGTATTTT
.,.,TRBJ2-7,TRBV7-6,CASSLASGSQQYF,TGTGCCAGCAGCTTAGCGTCGGGGAGCCAGCAGTACTTC
.,TRBD1,TRBJ2-7,TRBV27,CASSPTYPDREAHEQYF,TGTGCCAGCAGTCCGACATACCCGGACAGGGAGGCCCACGAGCAGTACTTC
.,.,TRBJ1-4,TRBV25-1,CASSEFSRGHEKLFF,TGTGCCAGCAGTGAATTCTCTCGCGGTCATGAAAAACTGTTTTTT
.,TRBD1,TRBJ1-1,TRBV30,CAWKGAYGTEAFF,TGTGCCTGGAAGGGGGCCTATGGCACTGAAGCTTTCTTT
once,TRBD1,TRBJ2-7,TRBV7-9,CASSLAGTEAYEQYF,TGTGCCAGCAGCTTAGCGGGGACAGAAGCCTACGAGCAGTACTTC
.,TRBD2,TRBJ2-3,TRBV4-3,CASSQDSPHLAGGTDTQYF,TGCGCCAGCAGCCAAGATTCCCCCCACCTAGCGGGTGGCACAGATACGCAGTATTTT
.,.,TRBJ2-3,TRBV2,CASSRSNLPLDSTDTQYF,TGTGCCAGCAGTCGGTCCAATTTGCCTCTTGATAGCACAGATACGCAGTATTTT
.,.,TRBJ1-1,TRBV30,CAWSVLAGIRTEAFF,TGTGCCTGGAGTGTACTGGCAGGGATAAGAACTGAAGCTTTCTTT
.,TRBD1,TRBJ2-1,TRBV11-2,CASSTGQGREQFF,TGTGCCAGCAGCACGGGACAGGGTCGCGAGCAGTTCTTC
.,.,TRBJ1-2,TRBV28,CASSRANYGYTF,TGTGCCAGCAGCCGGGCTAACTATGGCTACACCTTC
.,.,TRBJ1-6,TRBV7-9,CSSSEDKYNSPLHF,TGTTCCAGCAGCGAGGACAAATATAATTCACCCCTCCACTTT
.,.,TRBJ2-3,TRBV11-2,CASSLQRPEGTQYF,TGTGCCAGCAGTCTCCAGCGGCCGGAAGGTACGCAGTATTTT
.,.,TRBJ1-3,TRBV6-6,CASSYRTDPGNTIYF,TGTGCCAGCAGTTACCGGACAGATCCTGGAAACACCATATATTTT
few,TRBD2,TRBJ2-1,TRBV6-4,CASSETSGSGNEQFF,TGTGCCAGCAGTGAGACTAGCGGGAGTGGTAATGAGCAGTTCTTC
.,.,TRBJ2-5,TRBV6-1,CASSDGYRAQETQYF,TGTGCCAGCAGTGATGGTTACAGGGCCCAAGAGACCCAGTACTTC
.,TRBD2,TRBJ2-1,TRBV9,CASSVAGSGKYNEQFF,TGTGCCAGCAGCGTAGCCGGTAGCGGGAAATACAATGAGCAGTTCTTC
once,TRBD2,TRBJ2-2,TRBV30,CAWNPGLAGVLTGELFF,TGTGCCTGGAATCCCGGACTAGCGGGAGTTCTCACCGGGGAGCTGTTTTTT